The 16 T cell receptor beta chains presented below share a single source sample, sequenced in a study of blood T cell repertoires in COVID-19. Sequenced by immunoSEQ multiplex PCR; TCRdb stores in-frame clones only, minus some. The data hold about 670,000 clones, with 90% observed a single time. Sequencing was carried out using peripheral blood. The origin of the receptors is a woman in her late teens or twenties with acute or convalescent COVID-19.

The chain combines TRBV9 with TRBJ1-3; a possible D gene is TRBD1 (5 bases). Germline assignment: CDR1 SGDLS and CDR2 YYNGEE. Trimming pared 0 bases from V and 2 bases from J, leaving 6 bases between. The CDR3 runs to 14 residues. CDR3 protein: CASSVGQTGNTIYF. The CDR3 nucleotides are TGTGCCAGCAGCGTAGGACAGACTGGAAACACCATATATTTT.

This chain uses TRBV30 with TRBJ1-5; TRBD1 agrees at 11 bases. CDR3 length equals 16 residues. The ends lost 0 bases at V and 6 bases at J; junction bases unmatched: 7. Germline CDR1 is GTSNPN and CDR2 is SVGIG (reference sequence). CDR3: CAWSVPRTGGPQPQHF. CDR3 bases: TGTGCCTGGAGTGTACCCCGGACAGGGGGCCCTCAGCCCCAGCATTTT.

This clone was seen only once. The V call is TRBV5-1, the J call TRBJ1-2; D unresolved. There are 14 residues in the CDR3. V was shortened by 0 bases and J by 2 bases, with 8 bases between the two germline ends. Germline V CDR1 and CDR2: SGHRS, YFSETQ. The CDR3 DNA sequence: TGCGCCAGCAGCTTGGTAGCCAGCAACTATGGCTACACCTTC. Translated: CASSLVASNYGYTF. Combining the CDR3 with reference TRBV5-1 and TRBJ1-2 gives the whole variable domain KAGVTQTPRYLIKTRGQQVTLSCSPISGHRSVSWYQQTPGQGLQFLFEYFSETQRNKGNFPGRFSGRQFSNSRSEMNVSTLELGDSALYLCASSLVASNYGYTFGSGTRLTVV.

A few counts support this clone. J is TRBJ2-1 and V is TRBV6-6; 11 positions match TRBD2. V lost 2 bases, J lost 7 bases, and 4 bases stayed unmatched. This CDR3 comprises 15 residues. The V gene's germline CDR1 is MNHNY and CDR2 SVGAGI (reference sequence). Here the CDR3 reads CASSYGSSGGNEQFF. The CDR3 bases are TGTGCCAGCAGTTACGGGTCTAGCGGGGGGAATGAGCAGTTCTTC.

The chain uses TRBV14 and TRBJ1-1; TRBD1 matches at 10 bases. J was trimmed by 1 base and V by 3 bases; bases with no gene match: 5. The CDR3 has 16 residues. In germline, CDR1 is SGHDN, CDR2 FVKESK. The CDR3 region is CASSHPGQGPNTEAFF. For the CDR3, the DNA is TGTGCCAGCAGCCATCCGGGACAGGGGCCGAACACTGAAGCTTTCTTT. The whole variable domain, filled in from reference TRBV14 and TRBJ1-1, reads EAGVTQFPSHSVIEKGQTVTLRCDPISGHDNLYWYRRVMGKEIKFLLHFVKESKQDESGMPNNRFLAERTGGTYSTLKVQPAELEDSGVYFCASSHPGQGPNTEAFFGQGTRLTVV.

In its sample, this clone was seen once. J is TRBJ1-1 and V is TRBV5-1; TRBD1 agrees at 8 bases. The CDR3 runs 16 residues. The germline V gene has CDR1 SGHRS and CDR2 YFSETQ. V shed 5 bases, J shed 0 bases, and the junction held 9 bases outside the gene matches. The CDR3, as DNA: TGCGCCAGCAGAAGATCCGGGACAGGCCTGAACACTGAAGCTTTCTTT. Translating gives CASRRSGTGLNTEAFF. The complete variable domain, with remaining parts taken from reference TRBV5-1 and TRBJ1-1, reads KAGVTQTPRYLIKTRGQQVTLSCSPISGHRSVSWYQQTPGQGLQFLFEYFSETQRNKGNFPGRFSGRQFSNSRSEMNVSTLELGDSALYLCASRRSGTGLNTEAFFGQGTRLTVV.

This chain links TRBV29-1 with TRBJ1-1; 10 bases line up with TRBD1. Germline CDR1 reads SQVTM; CDR2 reads ANQGSEA. CDR3 length: 16 residues. The ends lost 6 bases at V and 0 bases at J; junction bases unmatched: 10. In DNA form, the CDR3 reads TGCAGCGTCGCCCCCGTTGGACAGGGGGTGAACACTGAAGCTTTCTTT. Translating gives CSVAPVGQGVNTEAFF. The variable domain in full, completed from reference TRBV29-1 and TRBJ1-1, reads SAVISQKPSRDICQRGTSLTIQCQVDSQVTMMFWYRQQPGQSLTLIATANQGSEATYESGFVIDKFPISRPNLTFSTLTVSNMSPEDSSIYLCSVAPVGQGVNTEAFFGQGTRLTVV.

The chain has TRBV27 and TRBJ1-2; 7 bases map to TRBD1. The trim removed 5 bases at V and 8 bases at J, leaving 14 bases unmatched. CDR3 size: 15 residues. Germline CDR1 and CDR2: MNHEY and SMNVEV (reference sequence). CDR3 loop: CASSPPGQGGLGYTF. CDR3 bases: TGTGCCAGCAGTCCCCCGGGGCAGGGGGGTCTCGGCTACACCTTC.

The CDR3 DNA is TGTGCCAGCAGCCTAAAACAGGGGATTTACGAGCAGTACTTC. It yields the protein CASSLKQGIYEQYF. This chain uses TRBV6-5 with TRBJ2-7; 7 bases align to TRBD1. This CDR3 has 14 amino acids. V gave up 6 bases and J gave up 4 bases; unmatched junction bases: 9. Germline assignment: CDR1 MNHEY and CDR2 SVGAGI.

The V call is TRBV27, the J call TRBJ2-7; D is possibly TRBD1 (6 bases). The V gene's germline CDR1 is MNHEY and CDR2 SMNVEV (reference sequence). With 5 bases removed from V and 5 bases from J, the gap between germline ends came to 10 bases. The CDR3 is made up of 12 amino acids. The CDR3 sequence: CASSPQGHEQYF. The CDR3 DNA reads as TGTGCCAGCAGTCCACAGGGCCACGAGCAGTACTTC.

For this clone: Additional DNA sequences in this sample encode the identical CDR3. V usage is TRBV5-6 and J usage is TRBJ1-5, with a tentative D call TRBD1 (5 bases). V lost 4 bases to trimming and J lost 1 base, with 9 bases between them. The germline CDR1 and CDR2 sequences are SGHDT and YYEEEE. The CDR3 is 14 residues long. This CDR3 is CASSLQGSNQPQHF. The CDR3 nucleotides read TGTGCCAGCAGCCTCCAGGGAAGCAATCAGCCCCAGCATTTT.

CDR3 sequence: CASSVLAGGPMWGTGELFF. The DNA of the CDR3 is TGTGCCAGCAGTGTTCTAGCGGGGGGCCCCATGTGGGGCACCGGGGAGCTGTTTTTT. The genes are TRBV6-1 and TRBJ2-2, with TRBD2 matching 11 bases. Per the germline V gene, CDR1 is MNHNS and CDR2 is SASEGT. The CDR3 totals 19 residues. Unmatched junction bases numbered 14, after V lost 4 bases and J lost 4 bases.

The V call is TRBV9, the J call TRBJ2-1; 10 bases map to TRBD2. The V gene end was trimmed by 2 bases and the J gene end by 7 bases; junction bases not matched to a gene: 6. The V gene's germline CDR1 is SGDLS and CDR2 YYNGEE. The length of the CDR3 is 15 residues. CDR3 sequence reads: CASSVPSGGANEQFF. CDR3 DNA sequence: TGTGCCAGCAGCGTCCCAAGCGGGGGGGCTAATGAGCAGTTCTTC.

This sequence joins TRBV9 and TRBJ1-2; TRBD1 might be the D (6 bases). V dropped 0 bases and J dropped 2 bases, with 8 bases sitting between them. Germline assignment: CDR1 SGDLS and CDR2 YYNGEE. The CDR3 extends over 14 amino acids. CDR3 DNA: TGTGCCAGCAGCGTAGTCGGACAGAACTATGGCTACACCTTC. It encodes CASSVVGQNYGYTF.

The chain employs TRBV9 and TRBJ2-2, with 8 bases fitting TRBD1. The CDR3 has 15 residues. V gave up 4 bases and J gave up 6 bases; unmatched junction bases: 8. Per germline, CDR1 SGDLS and CDR2 YYNGEE. This chain's CDR3 is CASSITGGFAGELFF. CDR3 sequence (DNA): TGTGCCAGCAGCATTACAGGGGGTTTCGCCGGGGAGCTGTTTTTT.

The gene calls are TRBV9 and TRBJ1-3, with TRBD1 identical over 7 bases. The CDR3 is 15 amino acids. V gave up 4 bases and J gave up 7 bases; unmatched junction bases: 11. Germline assignment: CDR1 SGDLS and CDR2 YYNGEE. The CDR3 bases are TGTGCCAGCAGCTTACAGGGGAATGGGGTGAACACCATATATTTT. Amino acids: CASSLQGNGVNTIYF.